The entry below describes one T cell receptor (beta chain). This entry is derived from a study of shared clonotypes between healthy human individuals. Germline V gene sequence: CDR1 MNHEY, CDR2 SMNVEV (reference sequence). V was trimmed by 5 bases and J by 1 base, leaving 12 bases between them. The CDR3 totals 15 residues. It was 150 to 200 ng DNA, approximately 30,000 T cell genomes, that sorted-subset replicate PCRs used. The table came from immunoSEQ multiplex PCR; TCRdb's copy has only in-frame clones and leaves some out. The table records roughly 1.4 million clones, 98% of them present only once.

This sequence originates from a man younger than 45 in good health. The genes are TRBV27 and TRBJ2-1; TRBD2 might be the D (6 bases). The sequenced sample was naive CD4+ T cells sorted from blood. Subset noted: CD45RA+ positively selected. As DNA, the CDR3 is TGTGCCAGCAGTCCCGGGAGCCTTTCCTACAATGAGCAGTTCTTC. Translation gives CASSPGSLSYNEQFF.